This TCR beta chain came from a study of cytomegalovirus exposure and HLA in healthy donors. Study findings and constraints: Usually a TCR sequence was rare, but some public TCRs were found in many donors.

Some clones are missing from TCRdb's copy, which holds only in-frame ones; the method was immunoSEQ multiplex PCR. This table holds about 120,000 clones, about 83% found once. This CDR3 region has 13 residues. The germline V and J ends were trimmed by 5 bases and 6 bases, with 11 bases remaining between them. Germline lookup yields CDR1 SGHTA and CDR2 FQGTGA. About this clone itself: Its antigen is undetermined. In the same sample, other DNA sequences code for this CDR3.

This chain uses TRBV7-3 with TRBJ2-1; TRBD2 might be the D (5 bases). This receptor was identified in a woman in her twenties or thirties in good health and CMV-seronegative. Sequencing was done on a sample of PBMCs. The CDR3 protein is CASSPTRGNEQFF. The CDR3, as DNA: TGTGCCAGCAGCCCTACCCGGGGCAATGAGCAGTTCTTC. Filled out from reference TRBV7-3 and TRBJ2-1, the complete variable domain reads GAGVSQTPSNKVTEKGKYVELRCDPISGHTALYWYRQSLGQGPEFLIYFQGTGAADDSGLPNDRFFAVRPEGSVSTLKIQRTERGDSAVYLCASSPTRGNEQFFGPGTRLTVL.